This T cell receptor (beta chain) was identified in a study of blood T cell repertoires in COVID-19. Participants, roughly 18 to 90 years old, spanned more than 20 US areas. Assay: immunoSEQ multiplex PCR; the TCRdb copy retains only in-frame clones and omits some. The profile shows some 390,000 clones, 85% to 90% of them singletons. After removal of 1 base from V and 7 bases from J, the junction contained 4 bases not matched to a gene. CDR1 is KGHSY, CDR2 FQNENV, per germline. The CDR3 is 14 residues long. Material: PBMCs or T cells enriched from blood (not recorded which). J is TRBJ2-5 and V is TRBV16; the match to TRBD2 covers 9 bases. This receptor was identified in a woman in her 30s who had recovered from COVID-19. CDR3 amino acids: CASSQYSGGRTQYF. In DNA, the CDR3 is TGTGCCAGCAGCCAATATAGCGGGGGACGGACCCAGTACTTC.